The rows below give T cell receptor beta chains drawn from one sample of a study of vaccination and CD4 T cells after COVID-19. The antigens of these receptors remain unknown. Each CDR3 protein is one row after TCRdb ran MiXCR on the PCR reads. The sample includes about 13,000 distinct CDR3 sequences, less than 75% of them seen just once. The source material was CD4+ T cells from blood, cultured in vitro. The receptors originated from a human donor who had recovered from COVID-19. Each CDR3 is given with its conserved first and last residue. The order of the fields is V gene, D gene, clone size, J gene, CDR3 protein, CDR3 DNA. A D gene is named only where the DNA matches it firmly. Some rows mark clone size as missing; the rest say once, few, many or name a class of expanded clone.

v_call: TRBV5-4
d_call: TRBD1
clone_size: -
j_call: TRBJ1-1
cdr3_aa: CASSRTGASTEAFF
cdr3_nt: TGTGCCAGCAGCCGCACAGGGGCAAGTACTGAAGCTTTCTTT

v_call: TRBV30
d_call: TRBD1
clone_size: -
j_call: TRBJ1-2
cdr3_aa: CAWSPGTGNGYTF
cdr3_nt: TGTGCCTGGAGTCCCGGGACAGGGAATGGCTACACCTTC

v_call: TRBV7-9
d_call: TRBD1
clone_size: -
j_call: TRBJ1-2
cdr3_aa: CASSSYTGGVLDGYTF
cdr3_nt: TGTGCCAGCAGCTCATATACAGGGGGCGTTTTGGATGGCTACACCTTC

v_call: TRBV6-4
d_call: TRBD2
clone_size: -
j_call: TRBJ2-3
cdr3_aa: CASSEGSGSDTQYF
cdr3_nt: TGTGCCAGCAGTGAAGGTAGCGGGTCGGATACGCAGTATTTT

v_call: TRBV15
d_call: -
clone_size: -
j_call: TRBJ2-5
cdr3_aa: CATSRATQYAETQYF
cdr3_nt: TGTGCCACCAGCAGAGCGACACAGTATGCAGAGACCCAGTACTTC

v_call: TRBV20-1
d_call: -
clone_size: -
j_call: TRBJ2-7
cdr3_aa: CSASPFNPQRSEQYF
cdr3_nt: TGCAGTGCTAGCCCCTTTAACCCACAGAGGAGCGAGCAGTACTTC

v_call: TRBV10-3
d_call: -
clone_size: -
j_call: TRBJ1-3
cdr3_aa: CAISVFGKSGNTIYF
cdr3_nt: TGTGCCATCAGTGTTTTTGGGAAATCTGGAAACACCATATATTTT

v_call: TRBV2
d_call: -
clone_size: few
j_call: TRBJ1-5
cdr3_aa: CASSSTGNQPQHF
cdr3_nt: TGTGCCAGCAGCTCAACTGGCAATCAGCCCCAGCATTTT

v_call: TRBV7-9
d_call: TRBD1
clone_size: -
j_call: TRBJ2-5
cdr3_aa: CASSGTDRGWETQYF
cdr3_nt: TGCGCCAGCAGCGGCACCGACAGGGGGTGGGAGACCCAGTACTTC

v_call: TRBV7-3
d_call: -
clone_size: -
j_call: TRBJ2-5
cdr3_aa: CASSLDQETQYF
cdr3_nt: TGTGCCAGCAGCTTAGACCAAGAGACCCAGTACTTC

v_call: TRBV2
d_call: -
clone_size: few
j_call: TRBJ1-2
cdr3_aa: CASSDKTGANYGYTF
cdr3_nt: TGTGCCAGCAGTGACAAGACAGGAGCTAACTATGGCTACACCTTC

v_call: TRBV20-1
d_call: TRBD1
clone_size: few
j_call: TRBJ2-3
cdr3_aa: CSARSDRGRSDTQYF
cdr3_nt: TGCAGTGCTAGGTCGGACAGGGGGCGATCAGATACGCAGTATTTT

v_call: TRBV28
d_call: TRBD1
clone_size: -
j_call: TRBJ2-4
cdr3_aa: CASSSRQGVSTKNIQYF
cdr3_nt: TGTGCCAGCAGCTCTAGACAGGGAGTGTCGACCAAAAACATTCAGTACTTC

v_call: TRBV28
d_call: -
clone_size: -
j_call: TRBJ1-3
cdr3_aa: CASIAAGGGGNTIYF
cdr3_nt: TGTGCCAGCATCGCGGCTGGGGGCGGTGGAAACACCATATATTTT

v_call: TRBV19
d_call: TRBD2
clone_size: few
j_call: TRBJ2-1
cdr3_aa: CASSIGTRHNEQFF
cdr3_nt: TGTGCCAGTAGTATCGGGACTAGGCACAATGAGCAGTTCTTC

v_call: TRBV20-1
d_call: -
clone_size: -
j_call: TRBJ1-1
cdr3_aa: CSAIEGGTEAFF
cdr3_nt: TGCAGTGCTATTGAGGGCGGCACTGAAGCTTTCTTT

v_call: TRBV27
d_call: -
clone_size: few
j_call: TRBJ1-2
cdr3_aa: CASSLGRPGNGGYTF
cdr3_nt: TGTGCCAGCAGTTTAGGCCGCCCGGGGAACGGTGGCTACACCTTC

v_call: TRBV20-1
d_call: TRBD1
clone_size: -
j_call: TRBJ1-3
cdr3_aa: CSARSRQGAFSSGNTIYF
cdr3_nt: TGCAGTGCTAGAAGCAGGCAGGGGGCCTTTAGCTCTGGAAACACCATATATTTT

v_call: TRBV6-5
d_call: -
clone_size: -
j_call: TRBJ1-3
cdr3_aa: CASSYSRAGRSGNTIYF
cdr3_nt: TGTGCCAGCAGTTACTCGCGTGCAGGGCGGTCTGGAAACACCATATATTTT

v_call: TRBV5-1
d_call: TRBD1
clone_size: -
j_call: TRBJ2-3
cdr3_aa: CASSLATGAADTQYF
cdr3_nt: TGCGCCAGCAGCTTGGCCACAGGGGCGGCGGATACGCAGTATTTT

v_call: TRBV20-1
d_call: -
clone_size: once
j_call: TRBJ1-1
cdr3_aa: CSARRAGQGNTEAFF
cdr3_nt: TGCAGTGCTAGAAGGGCGGGCCAAGGGAACACTGAAGCTTTCTTT

v_call: TRBV6-1
d_call: -
clone_size: -
j_call: TRBJ2-1
cdr3_aa: CATPATRWDNEQFF
cdr3_nt: TGTGCCACCCCCGCTACCCGCTGGGACAATGAGCAGTTCTTC

v_call: TRBV7-3
d_call: -
clone_size: -
j_call: TRBJ1-1
cdr3_aa: CASSLLGASTEAFF
cdr3_nt: TGTGCCAGCAGCTTGCTAGGGGCTAGCACTGAAGCTTTCTTT

v_call: TRBV12-3/TRBV12-4
d_call: -
clone_size: -
j_call: TRBJ2-2
cdr3_aa: CASYKRNTGELFF
cdr3_nt: TGTGCCAGCTACAAAAGGAACACCGGGGAGCTGTTTTTT

v_call: TRBV7-2
d_call: -
clone_size: -
j_call: TRBJ2-2
cdr3_aa: CASSLDGVTGELFF
cdr3_nt: TGTGCCAGCAGCTTAGACGGGGTCACCGGGGAGCTGTTTTTT

v_call: TRBV20-1
d_call: -
clone_size: -
j_call: TRBJ2-7
cdr3_aa: CSAFAIRREQYF
cdr3_nt: TGCAGTGCCTTTGCTATACGACGGGAGCAGTACTTC

v_call: TRBV2
d_call: -
clone_size: -
j_call: TRBJ2-7
cdr3_aa: CASRSQGGSYEQYF
cdr3_nt: TGTGCCAGCAGGTCCCAGGGGGGGAGTTATGAGCAGTACTTC

v_call: TRBV7-3
d_call: TRBD2
clone_size: -
j_call: TRBJ2-3
cdr3_aa: CASSLTPAGLGDTQYF
cdr3_nt: TGTGCCAGCAGCTTAACGCCAGCGGGATTAGGAGATACGCAGTATTTT

v_call: TRBV6-1
d_call: -
clone_size: few
j_call: TRBJ1-2
cdr3_aa: CASSEPQTIANYGYTF
cdr3_nt: TGTGCCAGCAGTGAACCCCAGACCATTGCTAACTATGGCTACACCTTC

v_call: TRBV12-3/TRBV12-4
d_call: -
clone_size: few
j_call: TRBJ2-7
cdr3_aa: CASAHEVDEQYF
cdr3_nt: TGTGCCAGCGCCCATGAAGTCGACGAGCAGTACTTC

v_call: TRBV21-1
d_call: -
clone_size: -
j_call: TRBJ1-3
cdr3_aa: CASSGQGQLGNTIYF
cdr3_nt: TGTGCCAGCAGCGGACAAGGACAGCTTGGAAACACCATATATTTT

v_call: TRBV18
d_call: TRBD2
clone_size: once
j_call: TRBJ2-1
cdr3_aa: CASSPRVAGENEQFF
cdr3_nt: TGTGCCAGCTCACCCCGGGTAGCGGGTGAAAATGAGCAGTTCTTC

v_call: TRBV15
d_call: TRBD1
clone_size: few
j_call: TRBJ2-7
cdr3_aa: CATSGQGFDEQYF
cdr3_nt: TGTGCCACCAGCGGACAGGGGTTCGACGAGCAGTACTTC

v_call: TRBV27
d_call: -
clone_size: few
j_call: TRBJ1-2
cdr3_aa: CASSLFGGPGYTF
cdr3_nt: TGTGCCAGCAGTTTATTCGGGGGGCCTGGCTACACCTTC

v_call: TRBV20-1
d_call: -
clone_size: -
j_call: TRBJ2-7
cdr3_aa: CSASRLAGSYEQYF
cdr3_nt: TGCAGTGCTAGTCGGCTGGCGGGCTCCTACGAGCAGTACTTC

v_call: TRBV7-9
d_call: TRBD2
clone_size: -
j_call: TRBJ2-1
cdr3_aa: CASSRGLVDEQFF
cdr3_nt: TGTGCCAGCAGCCGCGGACTAGTCGATGAGCAGTTCTTC

v_call: TRBV6-1
d_call: -
clone_size: few
j_call: TRBJ1-5
cdr3_aa: CASSLIRDGGSQPQHF
cdr3_nt: TGTGCCAGCAGTCTAATCCGGGACGGCGGTAGTCAGCCCCAGCATTTT

v_call: TRBV20-1
d_call: -
clone_size: few
j_call: TRBJ2-5
cdr3_aa: CSARRVQETQYF
cdr3_nt: TGCAGTGCTAGACGAGTCCAAGAGACCCAGTACTTC

v_call: TRBV5-1
d_call: -
clone_size: -
j_call: TRBJ2-2
cdr3_aa: CASSLWGSTGELFF
cdr3_nt: TGCGCCAGCAGCTTATGGGGAAGCACCGGGGAGCTGTTTTTT

v_call: TRBV18
d_call: TRBD1
clone_size: -
j_call: TRBJ2-7
cdr3_aa: CASSPRLQGAYEQYF
cdr3_nt: TGTGCCAGCTCACCACGGTTACAGGGGGCTTACGAGCAGTACTTC

v_call: TRBV24-1
d_call: -
clone_size: few
j_call: TRBJ2-3
cdr3_aa: CATSGAPSTDTQYF
cdr3_nt: TGTGCCACCAGTGGGGCGCCTAGCACAGATACGCAGTATTTT

v_call: TRBV7-2
d_call: TRBD1
clone_size: -
j_call: TRBJ1-2
cdr3_aa: CASSFGQGDYGYTF
cdr3_nt: TGTGCCAGCAGCTTTGGGCAGGGGGACTATGGCTACACCTTC

v_call: TRBV20-1
d_call: TRBD1
clone_size: -
j_call: TRBJ1-2
cdr3_aa: CSASRDRDGYTF
cdr3_nt: TGCAGTGCTTCCAGGGACAGGGATGGCTACACCTTC

v_call: TRBV11-1
d_call: TRBD2
clone_size: -
j_call: TRBJ2-5
cdr3_aa: CASSLGLAGGPETQYF
cdr3_nt: TGTGCCAGCAGCTTAGGTCTAGCGGGAGGCCCAGAGACCCAGTACTTC

v_call: TRBV20-1
d_call: -
clone_size: few
j_call: TRBJ2-1
cdr3_aa: CSARDQAGRGWDEQFF
cdr3_nt: TGCAGTGCTAGGGATCAGGCGGGAAGAGGTTGGGATGAGCAGTTCTTC

v_call: TRBV6-1
d_call: -
clone_size: -
j_call: TRBJ1-2
cdr3_aa: CASRIDGNYGYTF
cdr3_nt: TGTGCCAGCAGAATAGACGGAAACTATGGCTACACCTTC

v_call: TRBV6-1
d_call: TRBD1
clone_size: -
j_call: TRBJ1-6
cdr3_aa: CASSPLGQGNSPLHF
cdr3_nt: TGTGCCAGCAGTCCTCTGGGACAGGGGAATTCACCCCTCCACTTT

v_call: TRBV6-5
d_call: -
clone_size: few
j_call: TRBJ1-2
cdr3_aa: CASSYSKGRGYTF
cdr3_nt: TGTGCCAGCAGTTACTCGAAAGGGCGGGGCTACACCTTC

v_call: TRBV12-3/TRBV12-4
d_call: TRBD1
clone_size: -
j_call: TRBJ1-5
cdr3_aa: CASRLDRGQGSNQPQHF
cdr3_nt: TGTGCCAGCAGACTTGACAGGGGTCAGGGCAGCAATCAGCCCCAGCATTTT

v_call: TRBV19
d_call: TRBD2
clone_size: once
j_call: TRBJ2-2
cdr3_aa: CASRTSGRTVGELFF
cdr3_nt: TGTGCCAGTAGGACTAGCGGACGGACGGTCGGGGAGCTGTTTTTT

v_call: TRBV7-9
d_call: -
clone_size: -
j_call: TRBJ1-5
cdr3_aa: CASSLSGEDQPQHF
cdr3_nt: TGTGCCAGCAGCTTATCCGGGGAGGACCAGCCCCAGCATTTT

v_call: TRBV10-1
d_call: -
clone_size: -
j_call: TRBJ1-6
cdr3_aa: CASREGASPLHF
cdr3_nt: TGCGCCAGCAGGGAAGGGGCCTCACCCCTCCACTTT

v_call: TRBV20-1
d_call: TRBD1
clone_size: -
j_call: TRBJ1-1
cdr3_aa: CSANPDRANTEAFF
cdr3_nt: TGCAGTGCAAACCCGGACAGGGCGAACACTGAAGCTTTCTTT

v_call: TRBV5-6
d_call: -
clone_size: -
j_call: TRBJ1-6
cdr3_aa: CASSSNTGFGDSPLHF
cdr3_nt: TGTGCCAGCAGCTCAAATACAGGTTTTGGGGATTCACCCCTCCACTTT

v_call: TRBV6-5
d_call: TRBD2
clone_size: -
j_call: TRBJ2-1
cdr3_aa: CASSYSAGLAGGSEQFF
cdr3_nt: TGTGCCAGCAGTTACAGTGCGGGACTAGCGGGAGGAAGTGAGCAGTTCTTC

v_call: TRBV7-2
d_call: -
clone_size: -
j_call: TRBJ2-5
cdr3_aa: CASRVTLVQETQYF
cdr3_nt: TGTGCCAGCAGAGTGACACTAGTCCAAGAGACCCAGTACTTC

v_call: TRBV2
d_call: -
clone_size: -
j_call: TRBJ1-2
cdr3_aa: CASSERQALNYGYTF
cdr3_nt: TGTGCCAGCAGTGAAAGACAAGCCCTAAACTATGGCTACACCTTC

v_call: TRBV6-2/TRBV6-3
d_call: -
clone_size: -
j_call: TRBJ1-1
cdr3_aa: CASSSQENTEAFF
cdr3_nt: TGTGCCAGCAGTTCTCAGGAGAACACTGAAGCTTTCTTT

v_call: TRBV1
d_call: -
clone_size: -
j_call: TRBJ1-6
cdr3_aa: CTVRVGNSPLHF
cdr3_nt: TGCACCGTAAGGGTAGGTAATTCACCCCTCCACTTT

v_call: TRBV4-1
d_call: TRBD1
clone_size: -
j_call: TRBJ2-3
cdr3_aa: CASSQDRGRLVSDTQYF
cdr3_nt: TGCGCCAGCAGCCAAGACAGGGGGCGTCTAGTTTCAGATACGCAGTATTTT